One and the same sample provided the 19 T cell receptor beta chains below, sequenced in a study of identifying expanded T cells in peripheral blood. The protocol was immunoSEQ multiplex PCR, while the TCRdb copy is restricted to in-frame clones and leaves out a portion. The table records around 85,000 clones, 70% to 90% of them present only once. The sample comprised blood. These receptor sequences come from a person aged 18 to 70 in good health.

The chain uses TRBV1 and TRBJ2-1; whether TRBD2, the table's D call, matches the DNA was not checked. TRBV1 is noted as a pseudogene. This CDR3 comprises 18 residues. CDR3 protein: CSPGPGLAATYAYNEQFF. In DNA, the CDR3 is TGCTCCCCAGGTCCGGGACTAGCGGCTACCTACGCCTACAATGAGCAGTTCTTC.

The V call is TRBV7-6, the J call TRBJ2-7; the match to TRBD2 covers 7 bases. The V and J ends lost 3 bases and 12 bases, in that order; junction bases with no gene match: 23. The CDR3 extends over 17 amino acids. From germline, CDR1 is SGHVS and CDR2 FNYEAQ. CDR3 nucleotides: TGTGCCAGCAGCTTGGGGGGATGGGCGGCGGGAGACTCCCCCCTGTACTTC. It translates to CASSLGGWAAGDSPLYF.

The gene calls are TRBV6-1 and TRBJ2-3; 13 bases map to TRBD2. Trimming took 4 bases from V and 0 from J; bases not matched to a gene: 4. The CDR3 runs to 17 residues. Germline V gene sequence: CDR1 MNHNS, CDR2 SASEGT. CDR3 protein: CASSGLAGGSSTDTQYF. CDR3 sequence (DNA): TGTGCCAGCAGTGGACTAGCGGGGGGTTCTAGCACAGATACGCAGTATTTT.

The chain has TRBV5-6 and TRBJ1-2; 7 bases map to TRBD1. The V gene end was trimmed by 4 bases and the J gene end by 4 bases; junction bases not matched to a gene: 4. Germline assignment: CDR1 SGHDT and CDR2 YYEEEE. This CDR3 contains 13 residues. CDR3 region: CASSVGQVYGYTF. The CDR3, as DNA: TGTGCCAGCAGCGTCGGACAGGTCTATGGCTACACCTTC.

The chain combines TRBV28 with TRBJ2-5; either TRBD1 or TRBD2 may fit D (5 bases each). Trimming pared 6 bases from V and 0 bases from J, leaving 14 bases between. This CDR3 has 15 residues. The germline CDR1 and CDR2 sequences are MDHEN and SYDVKM. CDR3 nucleotide sequence: TGTGCCAGCAGACTGGGACGAGAGTACCAAGAGACCCAGTACTTC. It is translated as CASRLGREYQETQYF.

The chain joins TRBV30 to TRBJ2-2; tentative D call: TRBD1 (6 bases). V was clipped by 1 base and J by 3 bases, with 12 bases between them. The germline V gene encodes CDR1 GTSNPN and CDR2 SVGIG (reference sequence). There are 15 residues in the CDR3. The CDR3 region has the DNA TGTGCCTGGAGTGGATGGGGGCGGTACACCGGGGAGCTGTTTTTT. Translating it yields CAWSGWGRYTGELFF.

The V and J genes are TRBV11-2 and TRBJ2-7, with 10 bases that match TRBD2. The germline V gene has CDR1 SGHAT and CDR2 FQNNGV. This CDR3 contains 17 residues. J gave up 3 bases and V 2 bases, and 10 bases lay outside the gene matches. DNA for the CDR3: TGTGCCAGCAGCTTATTTCCTCTAGCGGGGGCCGGCTACGAGCAGTACTTC. This translates into CASSLFPLAGAGYEQYF.

The V gene is TRBV2, the J gene TRBJ2-3; D assignment may be TRBD1 or TRBD2 (5 bases each). V gave up 4 bases and J gave up 5 bases, with 7 bases separating them. The CDR3 extends over 12 amino acids. In germline, CDR1 is SNHLY, CDR2 FYNNEI. In nucleotides, the CDR3 is TGTGCCAGCAGTGGGGACGGAGATACGCAGTATTTT. This sequence encodes CASSGDGDTQYF.

V is TRBV7-8 and J is TRBJ2-1; 9 positions match TRBD1. V gave up 4 bases and J gave up 8 bases; unmatched junction bases: 3. CDR1 SGHVS and CDR2 FQNEAQ come from the germline V gene. The CDR3 spans 13 residues. In DNA form, the CDR3 reads TGTGCCAGCAGCTCGGACAGGGGAGATGAGCAGTTCTTC. Translation gives CASSSDRGDEQFF.

The gene calls are TRBV6-1 and TRBJ1-3; perhaps TRBD1 as D (6 bases). V gave up 2 bases and J gave up 7 bases, with 15 bases separating them. CDR1 is MNHNS and CDR2 is SASEGT in the germline V gene. There are 15 residues in the CDR3. The DNA for the CDR3 is TGTGCCAGCAGTGAATCCCTCGGGACAAGTAACACCATATATTTT. The encoded protein is CASSESLGTSNTIYF.

Only a few counts were recorded for this clone. This chain connects TRBV7-2 to TRBJ2-2; 8 bases map to TRBD1. The CDR3 sequence is 16 residues long. With V trimmed by 3 bases and J by 7 bases, 10 bases remained unmatched. Germline V lookup: CDR1 SGHTA, CDR2 FQGNSA. The CDR3 sequence: CASSFQGARLGGELFF. The CDR3 region has the DNA TGTGCCAGCAGCTTCCAGGGGGCGAGGTTAGGCGGGGAGCTGTTTTTT.

This rearrangement joins TRBV6-1 to TRBJ2-5; 9 positions match TRBD1. Germline V gene sequence: CDR1 MNHNS, CDR2 SASEGT. This CDR3 comprises 15 residues. V was clipped by 3 bases and J by 4 bases; unmatched bases: 6. CDR3: CASSDKGQGLETQYF. CDR3 bases: TGTGCCAGCAGTGATAAGGGACAGGGCCTAGAGACCCAGTACTTC.

The count of this clone is one. The rearrangement links TRBV19 to TRBJ2-7; 7 positions agree with TRBD1. This CDR3 has 13 amino acids. CDR1 is LNHDA and CDR2 is SQIVND in the germline V gene (reference sequence). Trimming removed 4 bases from V and 3 bases from J; junction bases left unmatched: 3. For the CDR3, the DNA is TGTGCCAGTAGTAAAGGACAGGACTACGAGCAGTACTTC. Translated: CASSKGQDYEQYF.

The chain links TRBV2 to TRBJ2-5; D unresolved. Germline lookup yields CDR1 SNHLY and CDR2 FYNNEI. Trimming removed 6 bases from V and 1 base from J, with 9 bases in between. The CDR3 length is 13 residues. CDR3 amino acids: CASSQEFQETQYF. In nucleotides, the CDR3 is TGTGCCAGCAGCCAGGAGTTCCAAGAGACCCAGTACTTC. Drawing the rest from reference TRBV2 and TRBJ2-5, the complete variable domain is EPEVTQTPSHQVTQMGQEVILRCVPISNHLYFYWYRQILGQKVEFLVSFYNNEISEKSEIFDDQFSVERPDGSNFTLKIRSTKLEDSAMYFCASSQEFQETQYFGPGTRLLVL.

The chain links TRBV21-1 to TRBJ1-6; TRBD1 is the table's D call, not checked against the DNA. TRBV21-1 is flagged as a pseudogene. CDR3 size: 16 residues. The CDR3 region is CASSISGTGLNSPLHF. The CDR3 DNA reads as TGTGCCAGCAGCATATCCGGGACAGGTCTTAATTCACCCCTCCACTTT.

This clone was recorded once. The chain has TRBV30 and TRBJ2-2, with 10 bases matching TRBD1. The CDR3 sequence is 15 residues long. Unmatched junction bases numbered 4, after V lost 3 bases and J lost 3 bases. Germline CDR1 GTSNPN, CDR2 SVGIG (reference sequence). The chain's CDR3 is CAWRAGTGDTGELFF. The CDR3 DNA sequence: TGTGCCTGGAGAGCAGGGACAGGGGACACCGGGGAGCTGTTTTTT.

This chain links TRBV28 with TRBJ2-2, with TRBD2 matching 9 bases. The CDR3 length is 14 residues. Germline CDR1 MDHEN, CDR2 SYDVKM. V shed 10 bases and J 3 bases; nucleotides not matched to a gene: 6. CDR3 residues: CATQGLADTGELFF. DNA for the CDR3: TGTGCCACCCAGGGACTAGCCGACACCGGGGAGCTGTTTTTT.

This clone was counted a few times. The chain carries TRBV29-1 and TRBJ2-5; D gene ambiguous. V lost 3 bases, J lost 1 base, and 0 bases lay in between. CDR1 and CDR2 from the germline V gene are SQVTM and ANQGSEA. The CDR3 consists of 10 residues. The CDR3 loop is CSVDQETQYF. CDR3 coding DNA: TGCAGCGTTGACCAAGAGACCCAGTACTTC.

The rearrangement uses TRBV5-3 and TRBJ2-3, with 8 bases fitting TRBD1. TRBV5-3 is assigned to the ORF class and has an uncertain function. The CDR3 spans 17 residues. V trimming: 2 bases; J trimming: 0 bases; junction bases outside the gene matches: 8. This CDR3 is CARSFPQQGASTDTQYF. The CDR3 DNA is TGTGCCAGAAGCTTTCCCCAGCAGGGGGCAAGCACAGATACGCAGTATTTT.